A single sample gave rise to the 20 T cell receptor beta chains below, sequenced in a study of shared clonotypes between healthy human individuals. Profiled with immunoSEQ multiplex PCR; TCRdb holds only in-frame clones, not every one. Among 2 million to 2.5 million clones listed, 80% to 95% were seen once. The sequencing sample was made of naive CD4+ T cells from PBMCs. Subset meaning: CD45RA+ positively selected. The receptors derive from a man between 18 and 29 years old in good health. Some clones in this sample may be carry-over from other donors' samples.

The CDR3 reads CASSQGLGAYEQYF. CDR3 DNA sequence: TGTGCCAGCTCCCAAGGACTAGGAGCCTACGAGCAGTACTTC. The V and J genes are TRBV18 and TRBJ2-7; 7 positions match TRBD2. CDR1 KGHSH and CDR2 LQKENI come from the germline V gene. The CDR3 length is 14 residues. Trimming removed 6 bases from V and 2 bases from J; junction bases left unmatched: 7.

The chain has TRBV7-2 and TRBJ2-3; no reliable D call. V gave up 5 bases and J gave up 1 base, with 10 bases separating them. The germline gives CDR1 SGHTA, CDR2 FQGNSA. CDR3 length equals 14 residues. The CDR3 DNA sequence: TGTGCCAGCAGCAATGGTCGCGGCACAGATACGCAGTATTTT. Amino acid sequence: CASSNGRGTDTQYF.

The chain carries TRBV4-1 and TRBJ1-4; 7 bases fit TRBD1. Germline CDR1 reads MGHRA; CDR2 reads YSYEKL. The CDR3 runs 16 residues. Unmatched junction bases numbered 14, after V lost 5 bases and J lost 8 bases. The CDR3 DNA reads TGCGCCAGCAGCGCGCGCGTAGGGGGCGCCGGAGAAAAACTGTTTTTT. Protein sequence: CASSARVGGAGEKLFF.

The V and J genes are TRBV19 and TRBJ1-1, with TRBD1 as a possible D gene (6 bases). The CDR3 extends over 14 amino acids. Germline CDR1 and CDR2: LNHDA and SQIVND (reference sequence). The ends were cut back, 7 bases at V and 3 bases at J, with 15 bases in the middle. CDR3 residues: CASTPRGLDTEAFF. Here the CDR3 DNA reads TGTGCCAGTACCCCCAGGGGTCTCGACACTGAAGCTTTCTTT.

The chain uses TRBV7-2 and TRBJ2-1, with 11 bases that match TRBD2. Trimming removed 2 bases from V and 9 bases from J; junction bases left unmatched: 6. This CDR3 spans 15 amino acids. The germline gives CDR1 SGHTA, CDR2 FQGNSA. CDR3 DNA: TGTGCCAGCAGCTTAAGAGTAGCGGGAGGGGGTGAGCAGTTCTTC. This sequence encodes CASSLRVAGGGEQFF.

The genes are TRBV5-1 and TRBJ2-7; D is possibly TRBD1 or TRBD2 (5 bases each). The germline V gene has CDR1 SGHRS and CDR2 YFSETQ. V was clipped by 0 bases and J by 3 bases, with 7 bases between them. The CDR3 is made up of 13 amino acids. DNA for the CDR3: TGCGCCAGCAGCTTGGGGGACGGCTACGAGCAGTACTTC. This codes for CASSLGDGYEQYF.

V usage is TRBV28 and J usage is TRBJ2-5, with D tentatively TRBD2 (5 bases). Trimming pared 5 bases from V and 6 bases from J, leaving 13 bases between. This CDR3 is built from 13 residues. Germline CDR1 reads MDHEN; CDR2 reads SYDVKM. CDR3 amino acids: CASSRTGRQTQYF. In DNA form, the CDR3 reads TGTGCCAGCAGTCGTACGGGAAGACAGACCCAGTACTTC.

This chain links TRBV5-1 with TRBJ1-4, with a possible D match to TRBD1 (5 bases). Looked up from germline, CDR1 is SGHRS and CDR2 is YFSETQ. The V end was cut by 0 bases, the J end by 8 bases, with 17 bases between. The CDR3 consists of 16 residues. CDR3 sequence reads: CASSLVAGQGGEKLFF. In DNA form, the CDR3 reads TGCGCCAGCAGCTTGGTCGCGGGGCAGGGAGGGGAAAAACTGTTTTTT. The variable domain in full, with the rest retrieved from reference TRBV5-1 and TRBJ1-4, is KAGVTQTPRYLIKTRGQQVTLSCSPISGHRSVSWYQQTPGQGLQFLFEYFSETQRNKGNFPGRFSGRQFSNSRSEMNVSTLELGDSALYLCASSLVAGQGGEKLFFGSGTQLSVL.

This chain's CDR3 is CASSFLTQSGGNQPQHF. DNA of the CDR3: TGTGCCAGCAGCTTCTTAACACAGTCGGGGGGCAATCAGCCCCAGCATTTT. The chain couples TRBV5-6 to TRBJ1-5; the D gene is possibly TRBD1 (5 bases). The CDR3 totals 17 residues. Germline values: CDR1 SGHDT, CDR2 YYEEEE. Trimming took off 2 bases at V and 2 bases at J, with 17 bases between the two ends.

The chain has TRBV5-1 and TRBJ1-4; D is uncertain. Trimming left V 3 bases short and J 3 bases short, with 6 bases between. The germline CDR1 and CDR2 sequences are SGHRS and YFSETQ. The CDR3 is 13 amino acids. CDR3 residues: CASSSPSNEKLFF. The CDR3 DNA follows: TGCGCCAGCAGCTCACCTTCTAATGAAAAACTGTTTTTT.

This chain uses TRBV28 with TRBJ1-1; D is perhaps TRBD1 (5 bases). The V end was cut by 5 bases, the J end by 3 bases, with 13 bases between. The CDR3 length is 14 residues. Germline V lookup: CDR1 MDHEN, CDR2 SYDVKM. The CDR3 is CASSNRGHDTEAFF. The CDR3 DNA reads TGTGCCAGCAGTAACCGTGGACACGACACTGAAGCTTTCTTT.

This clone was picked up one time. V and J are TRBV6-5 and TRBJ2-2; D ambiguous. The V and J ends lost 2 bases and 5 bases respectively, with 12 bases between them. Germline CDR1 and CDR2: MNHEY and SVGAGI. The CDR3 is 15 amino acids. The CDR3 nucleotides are TGTGCCAGCAGTTACAGGGCTTCGGGTACCGGGGAGCTGTTTTTT. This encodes CASSYRASGTGELFF.

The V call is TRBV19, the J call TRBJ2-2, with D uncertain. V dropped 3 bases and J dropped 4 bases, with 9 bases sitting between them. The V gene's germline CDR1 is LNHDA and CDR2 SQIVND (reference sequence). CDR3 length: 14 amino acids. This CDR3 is CASSIDTGTGELFF. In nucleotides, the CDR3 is TGTGCCAGTAGTATCGACACTGGCACCGGGGAGCTGTTTTTT.

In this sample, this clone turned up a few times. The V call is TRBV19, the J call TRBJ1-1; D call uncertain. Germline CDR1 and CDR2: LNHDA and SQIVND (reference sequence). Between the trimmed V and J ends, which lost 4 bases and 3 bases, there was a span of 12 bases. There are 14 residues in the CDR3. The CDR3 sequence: CASSTRASDTEAFF. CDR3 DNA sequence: TGTGCCAGTAGTACCCGGGCATCCGACACTGAAGCTTTCTTT.

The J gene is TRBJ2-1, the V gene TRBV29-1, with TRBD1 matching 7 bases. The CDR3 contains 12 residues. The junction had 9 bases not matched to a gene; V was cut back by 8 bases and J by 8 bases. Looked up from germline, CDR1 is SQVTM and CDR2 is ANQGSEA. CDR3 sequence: CSINRGLDEQFF. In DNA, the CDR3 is TGCAGCATTAATAGGGGGCTAGATGAGCAGTTCTTC.

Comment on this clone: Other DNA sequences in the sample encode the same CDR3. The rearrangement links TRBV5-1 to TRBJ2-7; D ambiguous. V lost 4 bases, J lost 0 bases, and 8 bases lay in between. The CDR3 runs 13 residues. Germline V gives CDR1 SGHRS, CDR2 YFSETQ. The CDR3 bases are TGCGCCAGCAGCCTCCCAGACTCCTACGAGCAGTACTTC. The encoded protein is CASSLPDSYEQYF. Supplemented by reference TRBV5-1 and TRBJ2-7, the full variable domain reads KAGVTQTPRYLIKTRGQQVTLSCSPISGHRSVSWYQQTPGQGLQFLFEYFSETQRNKGNFPGRFSGRQFSNSRSEMNVSTLELGDSALYLCASSLPDSYEQYFGPGTRLTVT.

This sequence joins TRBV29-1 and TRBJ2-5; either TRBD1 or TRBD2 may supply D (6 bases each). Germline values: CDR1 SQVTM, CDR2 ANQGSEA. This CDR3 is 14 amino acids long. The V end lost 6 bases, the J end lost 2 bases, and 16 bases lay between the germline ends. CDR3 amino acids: CSVQAGQGQETQYF. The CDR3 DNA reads TGCAGCGTGCAGGCGGGGCAGGGGCAAGAGACCCAGTACTTC.

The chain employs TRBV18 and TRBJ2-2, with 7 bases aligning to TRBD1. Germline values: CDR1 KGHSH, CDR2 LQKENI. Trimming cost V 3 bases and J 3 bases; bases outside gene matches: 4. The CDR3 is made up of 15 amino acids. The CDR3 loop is CASSPLQGHTGELFF. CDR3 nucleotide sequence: TGTGCCAGCTCACCCCTACAGGGGCACACCGGGGAGCTGTTTTTT.

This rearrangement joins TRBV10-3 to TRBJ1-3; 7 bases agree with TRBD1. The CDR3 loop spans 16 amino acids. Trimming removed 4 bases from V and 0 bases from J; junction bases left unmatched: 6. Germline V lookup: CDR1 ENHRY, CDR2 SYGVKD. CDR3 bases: TGTGCCATCAGTGCCAACACAGGGGACTCTGGAAACACCATATATTTT. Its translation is CAISANTGDSGNTIYF.

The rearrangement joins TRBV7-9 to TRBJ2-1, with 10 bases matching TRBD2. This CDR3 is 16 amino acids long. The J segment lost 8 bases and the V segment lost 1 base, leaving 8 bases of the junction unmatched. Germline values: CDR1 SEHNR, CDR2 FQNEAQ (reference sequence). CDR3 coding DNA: TGTGCCAGCAGCTTAGTAAGCGGGAGGGCTCCGGATGAGCAGTTCTTC. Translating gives CASSLVSGRAPDEQFF.